This passage covers 13 T cell receptor beta chains from one sample sequenced in a study of T cells after yellow fever vaccination. One entry per CDR3 protein results from TCRdb running MiXCR on the 5' RACE reads. The sample has about 260,000 distinct CDR3 sequences; around 13% are singletons. The specimen comprised CD4+ T cells sorted from PBMCs, sampled 45 days after the yellow fever booster vaccination. These receptors originate from a man aged 30 to 39 who received the YFV17D yellow fever vaccine.

This chain joins TRBV10-3 and TRBJ2-7; D is undetermined. The CDR3 sequence is 15 residues long. Trimming took 2 bases from V and 0 from J, leaving 11 bases between them. Germline V gene lookup returns CDR1 ENHRY and CDR2 SYGVKD. The CDR3 bases are TGTGCCATCAGTGAGGAAACGAAGTACTCCTACGAGCAGTACTTC. This gives the protein CAISEETKYSYEQYF.

This clonotype has just a few counts. This sequence joins TRBV5-5 and TRBJ2-5, with TRBD2 as a possible D gene (6 bases). The germline V and J ends were trimmed by 0 bases and 5 bases, with 14 bases remaining between them. This CDR3 has 15 residues. CDR1 and CDR2 (germline): SGHKS, YYEKEE (reference sequence). The CDR3 spells CASSLAGTEVETQYF. DNA of the CDR3: TGTGCCAGCAGCTTGGCGGGGACTGAAGTCGAGACCCAGTACTTC.

The chain recombines TRBV4-1 with TRBJ2-7; 7 bases match TRBD2. V was clipped by 4 bases and J by 3 bases; unmatched bases: 12. CDR3 length: 16 amino acids. Looked up from germline, CDR1 is MGHRA and CDR2 is YSYEKL. The CDR3 spells CASSPDRLARRYEQYF. The DNA of the CDR3 is TGCGCCAGCAGCCCTGACCGACTAGCCCGACGCTACGAGCAGTACTTC.

Points on this clonotype: Its ends do not fully match the called genes, so a read error is possible. V and J are TRBV19 and TRBJ1-3, with D perhaps TRBD1 (5 bases). From germline, CDR1 is LNHDA and CDR2 SQIVND (reference sequence). The CDR3 loop spans 16 amino acids. CDR3 residues: CDSSILRDLSGNTIYF. CDR3 bases: TGTGACAGTAGTATCCTTCGGGACCTCTCTGGAAACACCATATATTTT.

This clonotype was seen a handful of times. This chain joins TRBV9 and TRBJ2-2; D is uncertain. The CDR3 sequence is 13 residues long. Trimming took 4 bases from V and 7 from J, leaving 11 bases between them. Germline V gene data show CDR1 as SGDLS and CDR2 as YYNGEE. The CDR3 sequence is CASSPQSVGELFF. The CDR3 DNA sequence: TGTGCCAGCAGCCCTCAGAGTGTCGGGGAGCTGTTTTTT.

J is TRBJ2-3 and V is TRBV29-1; TRBD2 agrees at 7 bases. This CDR3 contains 14 residues. Germline CDR1 reads SQVTM; CDR2 reads ANQGSEA. Trimming cost V 7 bases and J 1 base; bases outside gene matches: 8. CDR3: CSAMERGGTDTQYF. Here the CDR3 DNA reads TGCAGCGCCATGGAGCGGGGAGGCACAGATACGCAGTATTTT.

This rearrangement joins TRBV2 to TRBJ2-2, with 11 nucleotides matching TRBD1. CDR3 size: 14 residues. Germline-derived CDR1 and CDR2 are SNHLY and FYNNEI. After removal of 6 bases from V and 7 bases from J, the junction contained 4 bases not matched to a gene. CDR3 coding DNA: TGTGCCAGCAGGGACAGGGGGCATGACGGGGAGCTGTTTTTT. This gives the protein CASRDRGHDGELFF.

CDR3 DNA: TGTGCCAGCAGCGTAAGGGGCCATGAGACCCAGTACTTC. Translation: CASSVRGHETQYF. The V and J genes are TRBV9 and TRBJ2-5; D might be TRBD1 (5 bases). Deletions cut 1 base from V and 5 bases from J, with 9 bases between. The CDR3 is made up of 13 amino acids. The germline gives CDR1 SGDLS, CDR2 YYNGEE.

In this sample, this clonotype turned up a few times. The V call is TRBV29-1, the J call TRBJ1-1; no clear D. V dropped 8 bases and J dropped 0 bases, with 16 bases sitting between them. This CDR3 is 14 amino acids long. CDR1 and CDR2 (germline): SQVTM, ANQGSEA. DNA of the CDR3: TGCAGCACCCTCTCCGGAGTTCTGAACACTGAAGCTTTCTTT. This translates into CSTLSGVLNTEAFF.

This clonotype was seen repeatedly, ten times or more. The CDR3 sequence: CASSWAGKETQYF. Written as DNA, the CDR3 is TGTGCCAGCAGCTGGGCGGGGAAGGAGACCCAGTACTTC. The chain employs TRBV7-6 and TRBJ2-5; D might be TRBD2 (6 bases). V lost 4 bases and J lost 5, with 11 bases in between. The CDR3 consists of 13 residues. Germline-derived CDR1 and CDR2 are SGHVS and FNYEAQ.

This rearrangement joins TRBV9 to TRBJ2-1; 9 positions agree with TRBD1. Germline V CDR1 and CDR2: SGDLS, YYNGEE. Trimming took 7 bases from V and 8 from J; bases not matched to a gene: 13. The CDR3 spans 15 residues. The CDR3 sequence is CASSRGQGSLDEQFF. In DNA, the CDR3 is TGTGCCAGCTCTCGTGGACAGGGGTCATTAGATGAGCAGTTCTTC.

This clonotype has a handful of counts. CDR3 sequence: CASRIFPGQAGRHYGYTF. Here the CDR3 DNA reads TGTGCCAGCAGGATATTCCCAGGACAGGCGGGCCGCCACTATGGCTACACCTTC. The chain has TRBV6-1 and TRBJ1-2; 7 nucleotides match TRBD1. The CDR3 consists of 18 residues. V lost 6 bases to trimming and J lost 3 bases; unmatched junction nucleotides: 19. Per the germline V gene, CDR1 is MNHNS and CDR2 is SASEGT.

V and J are TRBV6-1 and TRBJ2-2, with 11 bases lining up with TRBD2. CDR3 size: 17 residues. The ends lost 6 bases at V and 0 bases at J; junction bases unmatched: 6. Germline CDR1 and CDR2: MNHNS and SASEGT. CDR3 nucleotide sequence: TGTGCCAGCAGCCTTGGACTAGCGGGTTCGAACACCGGGGAGCTGTTTTTT. This gives the protein CASSLGLAGSNTGELFF.